This T cell receptor (beta chain) was retrieved from a study of cytomegalovirus exposure and HLA in healthy donors. Study observations and caveats: One later analysis reportedly identified an Asian-associated ancestry cluster that showed fewer N-insertions than the roughly 670-donor mean. Several top significant clusters appeared, in a later analysis, to be linked to common viral pathogens. CMV serostatus stood as the only immune exposure information on hand. About 87% or about 30% of the time was how often most TCR beta V segments were productive, according to an earlier analysis.

The germline V and J ends were trimmed by 6 bases and 1 base, with 9 bases remaining between them. This CDR3 has 13 residues. Germline assignment: CDR1 WNHNN and CDR2 SYGVQD (reference sequence). About this clone itself: Its antigen is unknown.

A multiplex PCR was run with 60 Vbeta primers and 13 Jbeta primers. Assay: immunoSEQ multiplex PCR; the TCRdb copy retains only in-frame clones and omits some. The table lists 150,000 to 170,000 clones, roughly three quarters of them singletons. Source material: PBMCs. This clonotype originated in a man aged 30 to 45 in good health and CMV-seropositive. The rearrangement joins TRBV10-1 to TRBJ1-1, with D possibly matching TRBD1 (6 bases). The CDR3 region has the DNA TGCGCCAGCAGAAAACAGGGGAACACTGAAGCTTTCTTT. As protein: CASRKQGNTEAFF.